This T cell receptor beta chain derives from a study of T cell responses to AZD1222 COVID-19 vaccine. Concerning this clone: The antigen remains unidentified.

Study outcomes and limitations: Only six AZD1222 recipients tested seropositive at baseline. Nearly half of unique spike-specific TCRs reportedly avoided B.1.351 and B.1.1.7 mutated regions. Across spike, vaccine-associated CD4 TCRs were found, dominant at 160-218 and 743-854.

Data came from immunoSEQ multiplex PCR; TCRdb stores just in-frame clones and leaves some out. The data show tens of thousands of clones, roughly 88% seen once. This CDR3 comprises 14 residues. Germline lookup yields CDR1 SGDLS and CDR2 YYNGEE. V was shortened by 0 bases and J by 3 bases, with 9 bases between the two germline ends. The sequence derives from an adult who received the AZD1222 COVID-19 vaccine. V gene TRBV9 combines with J gene TRBJ1-1; D not certain. This specimen consisted of peripheral blood, obtained 28 days after the second AZD1222 dose. The chain's CDR3 is CASSVGAAHTEAFF. As DNA, the CDR3 is TGTGCCAGCAGCGTAGGGGCGGCGCACACTGAAGCTTTCTTT.